This T cell receptor (beta chain) was observed in a study of cytomegalovirus exposure and HLA in healthy donors. This clone was counted a few times. Its antigen is unknown. V lost 1 base and J 9 bases, leaving 16 bases between the germline ends. CDR1 and CDR2 from the germline V gene are SGHTA and FQGNSA. The CDR3 loop spans 15 amino acids. 13 Jbeta primers and 60 Vbeta primers were used for the PCR. The method was immunoSEQ multiplex PCR; TCRdb's version includes in-frame clones alone and lacks a portion of them. The sample has roughly 150,000 clones, 75% seen once. Overall study results and limits: A missense variant in DCLRE1C was later tied to TCR beta V- and J-gene trimming.

The V and J genes are TRBV7-2 and TRBJ1-3; no firm D call. The receptor was derived from a man aged 18 to 29 in good health and CMV-seropositive. Sample: PBMCs. The CDR3 region has the DNA TGTGCCAGCAGCTTAGGCGCCGCCACTCGGAGCACCATATATTTT. Protein: CASSLGAATRSTIYF.